Below, one T cell receptor (beta chain) is given with its context. The target antigen is unknown. It was with unique molecular identifiers that the TCRbeta library was prepared. TCRdb recomputed calls from the PCR reads with MiXCR, one row per CDR3 protein. Of almost 600,000 distinct CDR3 sequences detected, roughly 27% appear once; the ten largest clones hold just over 35%. Losses at the gene ends were 6 bases for V and 7 bases for J; bases not matched to a gene: 7. The CDR3 runs 13 residues. This record belongs to a study of T-cell reconstitution after alpha-beta-depleted transplantation in children. Whole-study results and caveats: Reported findings indicate that, about two months after transplant, alpha-beta T cells came from several hundred expanded clones, which were derived from non-depleted graft cells.

This sample comprised PBMCs, obtained before TCRalphabeta/CD19-depleted stem cell transplant. The V and J genes are TRBV12-3 or TRBV12-4 and TRBJ2-5, with 8 nucleotides matching TRBD1. This TCR was recovered from a boy under three years old with Wiskott-Aldrich syndrome, due to receive a stem cell transplant. The DNA for the CDR3 is TGTGCCAGCAGCCCACAGGGGGTTGGGACCCAGTACTTC. Translation: CASSPQGVGTQYF.